One T cell receptor beta chain is described in this entry. The data were taken from a study of shared clonotypes between healthy human individuals. The donors were adults (healthy and HIV-negative) with no recent acute infections or vaccinations. Losses at the gene ends were 1 base for V and 6 bases for J; bases not matched to a gene: 14. CDR3 length: 18 amino acids. CDR1 is SGHTA and CDR2 is FQGNSA in the germline V gene. The data were produced by immunoSEQ multiplex PCR, yet TCRdb's version contains in-frame clones alone and is incomplete. This sample has around 1.1 million clones; around 82% occur once, and the top ten carry around 0.6%.

This receptor was identified in a young man in good health. Some clones in this sample may be carry-over from other donors' samples. Sequenced: memory CD4+ T cells from PBMCs. Subset indicated: CD45RA-negative fraction. The V call is TRBV7-2, the J call TRBJ1-5; the match to TRBD1 covers 8 bases. CDR3 region: CASSLGRADRALLQPQHF. CDR3 DNA: TGTGCCAGCAGCTTAGGAAGGGCGGACAGGGCGTTACTTCAGCCCCAGCATTTT.